This TCR beta chain originates from a study of OX40 agonist ivuxolimab in advanced cancers. Study-level information: Three dose-escalation patients had partial responses: one with hepatocellular carcinoma and two with cutaneous melanoma. Study-level points and caveats: At doses 0.1 to 3.0 mg/kg, CD4+ and CD8+ clones expanded.

The protocol was immunoSEQ multiplex PCR, while the TCRdb copy is restricted to in-frame clones and leaves out a portion. The sample carries about 120,000 clones, over 85% recorded once. CDR3 size: 14 residues. V was cut by 7 bases and J by 5 bases, with 17 bases left in between. Germline lookup yields CDR1 LNHDA and CDR2 SQIVND (reference sequence). Autoimmune disease history or systemic immunosuppression excluded patients. About this clone itself: Its cognate antigen is unknown.

This clonotype was obtained from an adult with an advanced solid tumor such as melanoma, head and neck, liver or kidney cancer. V and J are TRBV19 and TRBJ1-2; TRBD1 might be the D (5 bases). The material was CD4+ or CD8+ T cells sorted from blood, obtained in a trial of the OX40 agonist ivuxolimab. CDR3 nucleotide sequence: TGTGCCAGTACCGCGGCGAGGGGAACGTATGGCTACACCTTC. Its translation is CASTAARGTYGYTF. The full variable domain, in which reference TRBV19 and TRBJ1-2 provide the parts outside the CDR3, is DGGITQSPKYLFRKEGQNVTLSCEQNLNHDAMYWYRQDPGQGLRLIYYSQIVNDFQKGDIAEGYSVSREKKESFPLTVTSAQKNPTAFYLCASTAARGTYGYTFGSGTRLTVV.